The rows below give T cell receptor beta chains drawn from one sample of a study of a mutant IDH1 vaccine in newly diagnosed glioma. Clones were sequenced by immunoSEQ multiplex PCR, and TCRdb holds only the in-frame ones, with some missing. In the table there are some 80,000 clones, approximately 85% of which are singletons. No cognate antigen is known for these TCRs. This specimen was PBMCs, taken from a glioma patient whose treatment included an IDH1 peptide vaccine. Every receptor here comes from a woman aged 45-65 years with glioma. Both conserved end residues are trimmed from each CDR3. The order of the fields is V gene, CDR3 protein.

TRBV11-2 ASSLGRETQY
TRBV10-2 ATEGERTDTQY
TRBV18 ASSPGQGEMYGYT
TRBV28 ASSRQDRVGGELF
TRBV2 ASSLRDRFGAEQF
TRBV19 ASSSSSPGQGALHYGYT
TRBV27 ASSQRRGNTEAF
TRBV7-8 ASTPPGQILGLYEQY
TRBV19 ASGDRPNTEAF
TRBV29-1 SVEDSVGDSSEQY
TRBV19 ASSLPLRELREQY
TRBV4-2 ASSQDPWRDNEKLF
TRBV6-5 ASSRSQGGYGYT
TRBV19 ASSITGEKLF
TRBV29-1 SVEGVINTGELF
TRBV6-5 ASSYNRGNEQF
TRBV19 ASSKGRDSGANVLT
TRBV6-1 ASSWDSRNTGELF
TRBV28 ASSSLGVYEQY
TRBV28 ASSLPFGTSGSNEQF
TRBV28 ASSASGTFYEQY
TRBV28 ASSTEGVVGYEQY
TRBV28 ASSYGYQETQY
TRBV5-4 ASSLSGGSYEQY
TRBV12-5 ASGLSHGGILRSYT
TRBV11-2 ASSLEGGQY
TRBV7-7 ASSLSLDQPQH
TRBV30 ACRQGYYNSPLH
TRBV5-1 ASSLMGSDEKLL
TRBV6-5 ASSPLTASTDTQY
TRBV7-3 ASSVTGRSTDTQY
TRBV27 ASSLKTSGRVEQY
TRBV5-1 ASSFRSGPSYEQY
TRBV27 ASSPGSGDYEQY
TRBV28 ASSLSLSLAGDYEQY
TRBV4-2 ASSQGLSSGNTIY
TRBV10-1 ASSENLGLGSYNEQF
TRBV7-8 ASSPAWGEPNEQF
TRBV2 ASSDGDRNSPLH
TRBV9 ASSPFGAGSYEQY
TRBV4-2 ASSQDRWGGRYPGANVLT
TRBV30 AWSVSGPNYGYT
TRBV30 AWSRNGGSETQY
TRBV5-1 ASSAVLQGDEQF
TRBV5-8 ASSLAGTSQNRIQPQH
TRBV13 ASSQGLAGGIGELF
TRBV5-1 ASSLGGGDITGELF
TRBV7-9 ASSSTVYEQY
TRBV28 ASSLQGPQNYGYT
TRBV5-1 ASGGQGAQETQY
TRBV5-4 ASSYTSWTSGKNIQY
TRBV7-9 ASSLEPSSHVLT
TRBV6-5 ASSSRTSGITGELF
TRBV5-1 ASSRVPGQARYEQY